One sample yielded the 9 T cell receptor beta chains listed below, sequenced in a study of blood T cell repertoires in COVID-19. Only in-frame clones appear in the TCRdb table, and some are missing; sequencing was by immunoSEQ multiplex PCR. The sample has 250,000 to 300,000 clones, around four fifths seen once. Material: peripheral blood. Every receptor here comes from a man aged 55 to 69 who had recovered from COVID-19.

This clone has a handful of counts. The J gene is TRBJ2-1, the V gene TRBV5-1; TRBD1 might be the D (5 bases). Trimming left V 0 bases short and J 3 bases short, with 13 bases between. The V gene's germline CDR1 is SGHRS and CDR2 YFSETQ. CDR3 length equals 16 residues. The CDR3 reads CASSLAGIAGYNEQFF. As DNA, the CDR3 is TGCGCCAGCAGCTTGGCAGGGATTGCAGGCTACAATGAGCAGTTCTTC.

V is TRBV6-2 or TRBV6-3 and J is TRBJ2-3; perhaps TRBD2 as D (6 bases). In germline, CDR1 is MNHEY, CDR2 SVGEGT. The CDR3 is made up of 15 amino acids. V dropped 4 bases and J dropped 2 bases, with 13 bases sitting between them. This CDR3 is CASSSAGLYTDTQYF. The CDR3 DNA sequence: TGTGCCAGCAGTTCGGCGGGGTTATACACAGATACGCAGTATTTT.

The gene calls are TRBV27 and TRBJ1-2, with 7 bases aligning to TRBD1. V lost 1 base to trimming and J lost 8 bases; unmatched junction nucleotides: 4. The CDR3 is made up of 13 amino acids. Per germline, CDR1 MNHEY and CDR2 SMNVEV (reference sequence). The CDR3 DNA reads TGTGCCAGCAGTTTATTCCCGACAGGGGGCTACACCTTC. Protein sequence: CASSLFPTGGYTF.

The chain is built from TRBV24-1 and TRBJ2-1; no firm D call. V lost 3 bases and J lost 7, with 9 bases in between. Germline CDR1 reads KGHDR; CDR2 reads SFDVKD. The CDR3 spans 13 residues. The CDR3 DNA sequence: TGTGCCACCAGTGATCCCGGAGCTAATGAGCAGTTCTTC. The encoded protein is CATSDPGANEQFF.

J is TRBJ1-2 and V is TRBV5-1; 10 bases map to TRBD1. In germline, CDR1 is SGHRS, CDR2 YFSETQ. CDR3 length: 15 amino acids. The trim removed 4 bases at V and 4 bases at J, leaving 7 bases unmatched. The CDR3 spells CASSPRTGGAYGYTF. The CDR3 nucleotides read TGCGCCAGCAGCCCCAGGACAGGGGGGGCCTATGGCTACACCTTC.

The chain employs TRBV10-1 and TRBJ1-6; TRBD1 agrees at 8 bases. Germline CDR1 is WNHNN and CDR2 is SYGVQD (reference sequence). The V segment lost 9 bases and the J segment 13 bases; nucleotides outside the gene matches: 14. The CDR3 runs to 14 residues. The CDR3 reads CARSGTGEISPLHF. The DNA of the CDR3 is TGCGCCAGATCCGGGACAGGTGAAATTAGCCCCCTCCACTTT.

The genes are TRBV7-9 and TRBJ1-5, with a weak D call TRBD1 (6 bases). CDR1 is SEHNR and CDR2 is FQNEAQ in the germline V gene (reference sequence). Trimming took off 5 bases at V and 1 base at J, with 6 bases between the two ends. CDR3 length equals 13 residues. The CDR3 DNA reads as TGTGCCAGCAGCGGACAGAGCAATCAGCCCCAGCATTTT. Translating gives CASSGQSNQPQHF.

The V call is TRBV5-4, the J call TRBJ2-3; 10 positions match TRBD1. V lost 4 bases to trimming and J lost 14 bases; unmatched junction nucleotides: 10. Looked up from germline, CDR1 is SGHNT and CDR2 is YYREEE (reference sequence). CDR3 size: 13 residues. CDR3 nucleotides: TGTGCCAGCAGCACTGCCGGGACAGGGGAGGCGTATTTT. This sequence encodes CASSTAGTGEAYF.

The chain is built from TRBV27 and TRBJ2-1; 9 bases fit TRBD1. This CDR3 contains 13 residues. The V and J ends lost 5 bases and 8 bases, in that order; junction bases with no gene match: 4. Germline V gives CDR1 MNHEY, CDR2 SMNVEV (reference sequence). For the CDR3, the DNA is TGTGCCAGCAGTATGGACAGGGGCGATGAGCAGTTCTTC. This gives the protein CASSMDRGDEQFF.